The T cell receptor beta chain described here comes from a study of cytomegalovirus exposure and HLA in healthy donors. Study-wide points: Cytomegalovirus status was reportedly diagnosed by the classifier with high specificity and sensitivity. In vitro work confirmed that a few CMV-associated chains recognize CMV antigens.

Profiling relied on immunoSEQ multiplex PCR, and the TCRdb table lists in-frame clones only, not all of them. The sample has about 92,000 clones, about 94% seen once. Concerning this clone: Its specificity is not known.

While the first cohort had some 700 subjects, the donors belonged to the separate validation cohort of over a hundred subjects. The CDR3 covers 14 residues. Germline CDR1 and CDR2: SEHNR and FQNEAQ (reference sequence). J gave up 9 bases and V 2 bases, and 5 bases lay outside the gene matches. Specimen: PBMCs. The rearrangement uses TRBV7-9 and TRBJ2-2; 8 bases align to TRBD2. The TCR originated in a young woman in good health and CMV-seropositive. CDR3 sequence: CASSLSGGRWELFF. CDR3 DNA sequence: TGTGCCAGCAGCTTATCGGGCGGGAGGTGGGAGCTGTTTTTT.